These 11 T cell receptor beta chains came from one sample sequenced in a study of cytomegalovirus exposure and HLA in healthy donors (dated by TCRdb to 2016 to 2017). The method was the immunoSEQ multiplex PCR assay. The multiplex PCR relied on a mix of 60 forward primers for TCR Vbeta segments and 13 reverse primers for TCR Jbeta segments. TCRdb mirrors the immuneACCESS table, restricted to in-frame sequences. Some clones are absent from its copies; in checked studies, under half trace to an unresolved V gene, and the reason for the others is unknown. Across this sample there are about 120,000 clones, with less than 80% seen only once. In total, the top ten clones hold roughly 8.6% of the sample. Sequencing was done on a sample of PBMCs. Receptors originate from a woman aged 40 to 55 in good health and CMV-seropositive.

The chain links TRBV9 to TRBJ2-2; 9 bases fit TRBD2. Trimming took 3 bases from V and 7 from J; bases not matched to a gene: 7. The CDR3 is made up of 15 amino acids. Germline assignment: CDR1 SGDLS and CDR2 YYNGEE. The CDR3 region is CASSAPTSGGGELFF. The CDR3 coding sequence is TGTGCCAGCAGCGCTCCGACTAGCGGAGGCGGGGAGCTGTTTTTT. The variable domain in full, completed from reference TRBV9 and TRBJ2-2, reads DSGVTQTPKHLITATGQRVTLRCSPRSGDLSVYWYQQSLDQGLQFLIQYYNGEERAKGNILERFSAQQFPDLHSELNLSSLELGDSALYFCASSAPTSGGGELFFGEGSRLTVL.

The chain carries TRBV28 and TRBJ1-2, with TRBD1 matching 9 bases. Germline trimming cut 4 bases from V and 0 bases from J; bases unmatched to any gene: 6. Looked up from germline, CDR1 is MDHEN and CDR2 is SYDVKM. This CDR3 spans 16 amino acids. This chain's CDR3 is CASSSLTGGTNYGYTF. The CDR3, as DNA: TGTGCCAGCAGTTCACTGACAGGGGGTACTAACTATGGCTACACCTTC.

A remark on this clone: This CDR3 is also generated by other DNA sequences in the sample. V is TRBV9 and J is TRBJ2-7, with 7 bases matching TRBD2. CDR1 SGDLS and CDR2 YYNGEE come from the germline V gene. This CDR3 spans 14 amino acids. Trimming at V came to 4 bases and at J to 1 base, leaving 5 bases not matched to a gene. CDR3 nucleotides: TGTGCCAGCAGCCGCTCGGGGGGTTCCTACGAGCAGTACTTC. Protein product: CASSRSGGSYEQYF.

This clone was recorded once. The J gene is TRBJ2-7, the V gene TRBV7-9; a possible D gene is TRBD1 (6 bases). The CDR3 has 13 amino acids. Deletions cut 5 bases from V and 3 bases from J, with 11 bases between. Per germline, CDR1 SEHNR and CDR2 FQNEAQ (reference sequence). The DNA for the CDR3 is TGTGCCAGCAGCCTGGCACAGGGCTACGAGCAGTACTTC. Its protein is CASSLAQGYEQYF.

CDR3 sequence (DNA): TGTGCCAGCAGCTTAACCGGATTTAGGGGCTGGAACACCGGGGAGCTGTTTTTT. It encodes CASSLTGFRGWNTGELFF. The V gene is TRBV7-3, the J gene TRBJ2-2, with D possibly matching TRBD1 (5 bases). The CDR3 runs to 18 residues. V lost 0 bases and J lost 1, with 15 bases in between. Germline V CDR1 and CDR2: SGHTA, FQGTGA. The full variable domain, its missing parts supplied by reference TRBV7-3 and TRBJ2-2, is GAGVSQTPSNKVTEKGKYVELRCDPISGHTALYWYRQSLGQGPEFLIYFQGTGAADDSGLPNDRFFAVRPEGSVSTLKIQRTERGDSAVYLCASSLTGFRGWNTGELFFGEGSRLTVL.

V and J are TRBV9 and TRBJ2-1; D is perhaps TRBD2 (5 bases). Germline lookup yields CDR1 SGDLS and CDR2 YYNGEE. V lost 0 bases to trimming and J lost 6 bases, with 13 bases between them. This CDR3 contains 15 residues. The CDR3 spells CASSVGGLRGNEQFF. The CDR3 DNA sequence: TGTGCCAGCAGCGTAGGCGGGTTACGGGGCAATGAGCAGTTCTTC.

This sequence joins TRBV21-1 and TRBJ1-2. TRBV21-1 is a recognized pseudogene. This CDR3 has 14 amino acids. CDR3 DNA sequence: TGTGCCAGCAGCACAGAAGACGGAGTCTATGGCTACACCTTC. It translates to CASSTEDGVYGYTF.

V and J are TRBV5-4 and TRBJ2-1; no definite D call. V dropped 0 bases and J dropped 2 bases, with 6 bases sitting between them. The CDR3 loop spans 14 amino acids. Germline assignment: CDR1 SGHNT and CDR2 YYREEE (reference sequence). Written as DNA, the CDR3 is TGTGCCAGCAGCTTGGCGGGTACCTACAATGAGCAGTTCTTC. Its protein is CASSLAGTYNEQFF.

This chain uses TRBV4-3 with TRBJ2-7, with D unresolved. The germline CDR1 and CDR2 sequences are LGHNA and YSLEER. V dropped 4 bases and J dropped 0 bases, with 13 bases sitting between them. The CDR3 covers 15 residues. CDR3 in amino acids: CASSLSIRYSYEQYF. The CDR3 DNA is TGCGCCAGCAGCCTATCAATACGGTACTCCTACGAGCAGTACTTC.

J is TRBJ2-5 and V is TRBV4-2, with TRBD2 matching over 15 bases. Germline trimming cut 5 bases from V and 1 base from J; bases unmatched to any gene: 5. The CDR3 is made up of 17 amino acids. Germline CDR1 LGHNA, CDR2 YNFKEQ. CDR3 protein: CASSYGLAGGPQETQYF. The CDR3 DNA sequence: TGTGCCAGCAGCTACGGACTAGCGGGAGGGCCCCAAGAGACCCAGTACTTC.

The chain joins TRBV9 to TRBJ1-2; D perhaps matches TRBD1 (6 bases). The length of the CDR3 is 15 residues. Trimming took 3 bases from V and 2 from J, leaving 14 bases between them. Germline CDR1 reads SGDLS; CDR2 reads YYNGEE. Here the CDR3 reads CASSEGGAWNYGYTF. CDR3 DNA: TGTGCCAGCAGCGAGGGGGGGGCGTGGAACTATGGCTACACCTTC.